The entry that follows covers one TCR beta chain sequence. Its antigen is not identified. Sequenced by immunoSEQ multiplex PCR; TCRdb stores in-frame clones only, minus some. The table counts about 41,000 clones; 7.6% lies in the top ten. The data were obtained in a study of T cells in women clearing cervical HPV infection. Study information: Donors had HPV16-related CIN3 or worse; 2 had invasive cancer. HLA type could not be excluded as a confounder. Study-wide findings and caveats: A classifier using richness and V gene abundances reached an AUC of roughly 0.8. CIN3+ cases had significantly higher TCR richness than controls; evenness did not differ.

Sequenced input: blood buffy coat. This TCR derives from a woman aged 18 to 75 with a cervical HPV16 infection that either progressed to CIN3+ or cleared (not recorded which).

CDR3: CASSLRDRGRQEAFF. The CDR3 DNA, read in part, is TGTGCCAGCAGTTTACGAGACAGGGGACGGCAAGAA. The chain links TRBV28 to TRBJ1-1; 8 nucleotides line up with TRBD1. The read terminates 3 residues ahead of where the CDR3 ends, so the germline J gene completes it. This CDR3 is 15 amino acids long. Looked up from germline, CDR1 is MDHEN and CDR2 is SYDVKM.